This T cell receptor (beta chain) was observed in a study of shared clonotypes between healthy human individuals. V shed 3 bases, J shed 1 base, and the junction held 1 base outside the gene matches. The germline CDR1 and CDR2 sequences are GTSNPN and SVGIG (reference sequence). CDR3 size: 14 residues. The repertoire was sequenced with immunoSEQ multiplex PCR; TCRdb's copy has only in-frame clones and lacks some. The repertoire holds some 2.4 million clones, with approximately 93% as singletons. The origin of this receptor is a young man in good health. Some clones in this sample may be carry-over from other donors' samples. The chain employs TRBV30 and TRBJ1-3; 9 bases are shared with TRBD1. The sample consisted of naive CD4+ T cells from PBMCs. Stated subset: CD45RA+ positively selected. CDR3 DNA: TGTGCCTGGAGGGACAGGGGTTCTGGAAACACCATATATTTT. The encoded protein is CAWRDRGSGNTIYF.